Following are 8 T cell receptor beta chains from one sample sequenced in a study of blood T cells in healthy people across ages (dated by TCRdb to between 2014 and 2016). Libraries came from 5' RACE. Sequencing used an Illumina HiSeq 2500. A second PCR of about 6 to 11 cycles was performed with a sample-barcoded 5' primer and a J-beta primer mix. TCRdb redid the processing of the public reads, applying fastp at Q25 and MiXCR, and retained in-frame beta chains. Under each unique CDR3 protein, matching rows form one entry showing the most common genes and DNA. This sample is represented by 710,000 or so distinct CDR3 sequences; 22% of them were singletons. Clones ranked in the top ten supply roughly a fifth of the sample. The sample was blood. These receptors all stem from a man between 65 and 80 years old in good health.

This clonotype came up a few times. This rearrangement joins TRBV10-3 to TRBJ2-5; D is uncertain. There are 13 residues in the CDR3. V lost 4 bases, J lost 2 bases, and 8 bases lay in between. Germline V gene lookup returns CDR1 ENHRY and CDR2 SYGVKD. The CDR3 loop is CAISGPRQETQYF. CDR3 bases: TGTGCCATCAGTGGCCCCCGGCAAGAGACCCAGTACTTC.

This clonotype was detected only a few times. The chain uses TRBV12-3 or TRBV12-4 and TRBJ1-3; D call uncertain. CDR3 size: 15 residues. V lost 6 bases to trimming and J lost 2 bases, with 14 bases between them. CDR3 bases: TGTGCCAGCAGCCCCGGGCCAGACCCTGGAAACACCATATATTTT. Translation: CASSPGPDPGNTIYF.

V gene TRBV20-1 combines with J gene TRBJ2-7, with D perhaps matching TRBD1 (6 bases). Germline CDR1 DFQATT, CDR2 SNEGSKA (reference sequence). The ends were cut back, 3 bases at V and 3 bases at J, with 9 bases in the middle. There are 12 residues in the CDR3. CDR3 amino acids: CSARGDNYEQYV. For the CDR3, the DNA is TGCAGTGCTAGGGGGGACAACTACGAGCAGTACGTC.

The chain combines TRBV3-1 with TRBJ2-7; 10 bases match TRBD2. The ends lost 5 bases at V and 2 bases at J; junction bases unmatched: 6. This CDR3 has 15 amino acids. Germline V gene sequence: CDR1 LGHDT, CDR2 YNNKEL (reference sequence). The CDR3 DNA reads as TGTGCCAGCAGCTCGTCCGGACTAGCGGCCTACGAGCAGTACTTC. It yields the protein CASSSSGLAAYEQYF.

This clonotype was seen a few times. V usage is TRBV20-1 and J usage is TRBJ1-4; 7 bases fit TRBD1. Looked up from germline, CDR1 is DFQATT and CDR2 is SNEGSKA (reference sequence). This CDR3 has 14 amino acids. With V trimmed by 5 bases and J by 8 bases, 11 bases remained unmatched. The CDR3 reads CSAGQTGAGEKLFF. For the CDR3, the DNA is TGCAGTGCTGGACAAACAGGGGCGGGCGAAAAACTGTTTTTT.

This clonotype was picked up a small number of times. V gene TRBV7-8 combines with J gene TRBJ2-7, with a possible D match to TRBD1 (6 bases). This CDR3 is built from 14 residues. From germline, CDR1 is SGHVS and CDR2 FQNEAQ. The V end lost 8 bases, the J end lost 4 bases, and 18 bases lay between the germline ends. CDR3 DNA sequence: TGTGCCAGCGGGGAACAGGGAATTTCATACGAGCAGTACTTC. Amino acids: CASGEQGISYEQYF.

CDR3 sequence reads: CASSLAQGPSTGELFF. CDR3 DNA: TGCGCCAGCAGCTTGGCCCAGGGGCCATCAACCGGGGAGCTGTTTTTT. The chain has TRBV5-1 and TRBJ2-2; the D gene is possibly TRBD1 (6 bases). Per germline, CDR1 SGHRS and CDR2 YFSETQ. Deletions cut 0 bases from V and 5 bases from J, with 14 bases between. This CDR3 comprises 16 residues.

This clonotype has more than one count but fewer than ten. The V call is TRBV10-3, the J call TRBJ2-1, with D possibly matching TRBD1 (5 bases). The CDR3 contains 15 residues. Germline CDR1 is ENHRY and CDR2 is SYGVKD. Trimming pared 6 bases from V and 9 bases from J, leaving 21 bases between. CDR3 in DNA: TGTGCCATCAGCGAACTTCCACCCGAGCAGGGTGAGCAGTTCTTC. Amino acid sequence: CAISELPPEQGEQFF.